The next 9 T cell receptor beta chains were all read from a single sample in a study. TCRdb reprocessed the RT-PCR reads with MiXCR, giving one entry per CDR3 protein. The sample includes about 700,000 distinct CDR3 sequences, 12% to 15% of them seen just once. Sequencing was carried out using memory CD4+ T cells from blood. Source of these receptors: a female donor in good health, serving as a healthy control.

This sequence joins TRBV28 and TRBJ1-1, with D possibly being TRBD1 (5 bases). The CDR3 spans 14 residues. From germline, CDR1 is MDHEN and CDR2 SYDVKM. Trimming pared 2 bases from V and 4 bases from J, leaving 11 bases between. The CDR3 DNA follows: TGTGCCAGCAGTTTAATAGGGGCGGGCACTGAAGCTTTCTTT. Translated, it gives CASSLIGAGTEAFF.

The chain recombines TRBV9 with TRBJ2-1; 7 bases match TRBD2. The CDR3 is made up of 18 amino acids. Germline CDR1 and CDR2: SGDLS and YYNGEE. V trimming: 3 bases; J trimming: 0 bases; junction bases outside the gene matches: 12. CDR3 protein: CASSGQRGLASSYNEQFF. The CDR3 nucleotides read TGTGCCAGCAGCGGCCAGCGGGGCCTAGCTAGCTCCTACAATGAGCAGTTCTTC.

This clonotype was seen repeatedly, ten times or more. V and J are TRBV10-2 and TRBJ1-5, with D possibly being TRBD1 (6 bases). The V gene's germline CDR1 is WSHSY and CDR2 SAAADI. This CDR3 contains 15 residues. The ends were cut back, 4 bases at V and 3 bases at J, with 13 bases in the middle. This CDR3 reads CASSGHTGSNQPQHF. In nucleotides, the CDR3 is TGCGCCAGCAGTGGCCATACAGGGTCCAATCAGCCCCAGCATTTT.

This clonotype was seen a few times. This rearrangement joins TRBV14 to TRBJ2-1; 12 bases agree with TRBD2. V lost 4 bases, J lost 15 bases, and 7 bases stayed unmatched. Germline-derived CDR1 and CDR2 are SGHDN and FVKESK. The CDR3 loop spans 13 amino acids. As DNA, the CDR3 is TGTGCCAGCAGCCCTCGACTAGCGGGAGCGAGGTTCTTC. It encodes CASSPRLAGARFF.

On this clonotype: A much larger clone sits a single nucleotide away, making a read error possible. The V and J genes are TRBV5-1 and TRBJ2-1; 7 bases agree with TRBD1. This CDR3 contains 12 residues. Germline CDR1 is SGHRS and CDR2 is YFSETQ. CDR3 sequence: CASSEGANERFF. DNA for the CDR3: TGCGCCAGCAGCGAGGGGGCTAATGAGCGGTTCTTC.

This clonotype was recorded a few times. CDR3 region: CASSFLLAEETQYF. CDR3 in DNA: TGTGCCAGCAGCTTTCTACTAGCGGAAGAGACCCAGTACTTC. The chain links TRBV7-9 to TRBJ2-5, with 8 positions matching TRBD2. Germline V gene lookup returns CDR1 SEHNR and CDR2 FQNEAQ (reference sequence). This CDR3 has 14 residues. Trimming cost V 3 bases and J 3 bases; bases outside gene matches: 3.

CDR3 DNA sequence: TGCAGTGCTAGAGATGGGTCACCTAGGAGCTCCTACAATGAGCAGTTCTTC. It yields the protein CSARDGSPRSSYNEQFF. The rearrangement joins TRBV20-1 to TRBJ2-1, with D hard to call. Germline lookup yields CDR1 DFQATT and CDR2 SNEGSKA (reference sequence). This CDR3 region has 17 residues. The germline V and J ends were trimmed by 0 bases and 0 bases, with 15 bases remaining between them.

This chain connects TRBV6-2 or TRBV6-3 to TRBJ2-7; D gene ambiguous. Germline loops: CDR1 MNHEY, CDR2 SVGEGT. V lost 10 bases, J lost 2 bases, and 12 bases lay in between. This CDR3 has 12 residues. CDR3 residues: CATQREAYEQYF. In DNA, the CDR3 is TGTGCCACCCAGAGAGAGGCCTACGAGCAGTACTTC.

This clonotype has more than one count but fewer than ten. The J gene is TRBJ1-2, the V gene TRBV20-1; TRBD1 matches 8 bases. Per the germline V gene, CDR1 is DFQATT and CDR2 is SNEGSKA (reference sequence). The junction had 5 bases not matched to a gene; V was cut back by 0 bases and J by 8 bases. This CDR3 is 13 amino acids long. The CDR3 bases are TGCAGTGCTAGAGATCAGGGGGCTAGAGGCTACACCTTC. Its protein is CSARDQGARGYTF.